This TCR beta chain came from a study of blood T cell repertoires in COVID-19 (dated by TCRdb to about 2020). General notes on the study: Samples from collaborators originated in the United States, Italy and Spain and spanned both the acute and convalescent phases of COVID-19. Deeply sampled blood TCRbeta repertoires from subjects exposed to, actively infected with, or recovered from COVID-19 were included in the dataset. The prospective study material was composed of cDNA or gDNA derived from T cells, B-cell-depleted T cells, or PBMCs. The repertoires were released in a freely available public database meant as a resource for research on the immune response to SARS-CoV-2. Where HLA class I and class II types were available, the types were taken from metadata supplied by the sample provider, not from assay-based typing. A de-identified subject ID, COVID-19 status, age in years and sex were almost always included in the sample metadata. Samples came from the ongoing ImmuneRACE study (first 160 participants) plus 1,254 subjects from 6 global collaborators. General study outcomes and caveats: How much clinical and demographic metadata was included differed by source and by participant, and the metadata was provided uncurated.

This clone was recorded at least ten times. This receptor's antigen is unknown. No qualities accompany the bases; no much larger clone lies one base away. Participants in the prospective study were aged about 18 to 95 years, lived in 24 United States geographic areas, and enrolled through a virtual design. Cohort assignment in the prospective study relied on participant-reported clinical history from a screening survey and a study questionnaire. ImmuneRACE Cohort 3 recovered participants were defined by two consecutive negative NP/OP PCR tests, healthcare professional clearance, or symptom resolution. In the prospective study, mobile phlebotomists collected whole blood, serum and a nasopharyngeal or oropharyngeal swab from each participant. Over a roughly 2-month period, participants in the prospective study had the option of providing additional blood draws and questionnaires. Before DNA extraction, prospective study blood samples were shipped either frozen or at room temperature.

TCRbeta CDR3 regions were amplified from genomic DNA using the immunoSEQ Assay, a bias-controlled multiplex PCR. The original methods were these. The number of nucleated cells in each sample was estimated by amplification of reference gene primers within the assay. To quantify the absolute abundance of each unique TCRbeta CDR3 rearrangement, sequence reads were collapsed and filtered. Productive Simpson clonality was computed per sample as the square root of Simpson's diversity index over productive rearrangements. Drawn from immuneACCESS, this table holds only the in-frame rearrangements with V and J called that TCRdb kept. Clones are partly lost; checked studies trace under half to an unresolved V gene and leave the rest unexplained. That table is the source of V, J and clone size, and D and trimming were worked out from the DNA. The sample has more than 450,000 clones on record, roughly 87% of them singletons. The ten largest clones represent under 0.85% of the sample.

Spanning cysteine to phenylalanine, the CDR3 consists of 14 amino acids. The only DNA kept is the CDR3, 42 bases in frame from the first base. At the junction V is shortened by 5 bases and J by 2 bases; bases outside the gene matches: 3. From the germline V gene, CDR1 is MNHEY and CDR2 is SVGAGI. Recombination joined TRBV6-5 with TRBJ1-5; the central 7 bases match TRBD1. The sequence was obtained from a woman aged 18-29 years who had recovered from COVID-19. Sequenced sample: PBMCs or T cells enriched from blood (not recorded which). For the CDR3, the sequence is CASSPGGRNQPQHF. The DNA sequence is given as TGTGCCAGCAGTCCAGGGGGGCGCAATCAGCCCCAGCATTTT.